The clone carrying this T cell receptor beta chain has a single count. Antigen: not known. These data come from a study of T cell responses to AZD1222 COVID-19 vaccine. Study context: Second-dose intervals near 4 or 12 weeks were combined.

The data were produced by immunoSEQ multiplex PCR, yet TCRdb's version contains in-frame clones alone and is incomplete. The sample consists of 75,000 to 100,000 clones, 85% to 90% of them appearing once. Whole-study findings and limits: White British ancestry dominated among donors, who included more females, and clonal diversity was possibly underestimated. Unmutated variant regions are reportedly the target of nearly half of TCRs that are spike-specific. At baseline, seropositivity was found in only a handful of AZD1222 recipients.

The receptor was derived from an adult in good health. Sample: peripheral blood, taken on day 0 of AZD1222 vaccination.

CDR3 sequence reads: CASSAQPGQLYEQYF. In nucleotides, the CDR3 is TGTGCCAGCAGCGCCCAACCGGGACAGCTATACGAGCAGTACTTC. The chain recombines TRBV7-2 with TRBJ2-7; 7 bases are a match to TRBD1. Trimming took 5 bases from V and 4 from J; bases not matched to a gene: 11. The germline V gene has CDR1 SGHTA and CDR2 FQGNSA. The CDR3 runs 15 residues.